In its sample, the clone carrying this T cell receptor beta chain was seen many times. These data originate in a study of T cells in Graves' hyperthyroidism and ophthalmopathy. Study overall: Pretreatment peripheral blood was obtained at initial diagnosis.

Trimming took 1 base from V and 7 from J, leaving 14 bases between them. The CDR3 has 15 amino acids. Amplified TCR beta CDR3 regions came from RNA transcripts. TCR CDR3 regions were first amplified by RT-PCR with HTBI primers. MiXCR, run by TCRdb on the multiplex PCR reads, gives a single entry per CDR3 protein. The table has about 560,000 distinct CDR3 sequences, approximately 15% seen once. Sequenced material: blood. The receptor comes from a woman younger than 35 with Graves' hyperthyroidism. The chain couples TRBV12-3 or TRBV12-4 to TRBJ2-1, with D maybe TRBD1 (6 bases). CDR3 protein: CASSLGGLGRNEQFF. The CDR3 nucleotides are TGTGCCAGCAGTTTAGGGGGGCTGGGACGAAATGAGCAGTTCTTC.